The 22 T cell receptor beta chains below all came from one sample that was sequenced in a study of T cell repertoires and HLA-DP antigens. Measured with immunoSEQ multiplex PCR; TCRdb has only the in-frame clones, and not every one. The sample has 65,000 to 90,000 clones; around four fifths are singletons. Their cognate antigens are unknown. The sequenced material came from CD4+ T cells from PBMCs. The source of these receptors is a man aged 55 to 70 in good health and CMV-seronegative.

The chain couples TRBV11-2 to TRBJ2-5; 12 nucleotides line up with TRBD2. Losses at the gene ends were 10 bases for V and 7 bases for J; bases not matched to a gene: 13. The CDR3 consists of 15 residues. The germline CDR1 and CDR2 sequences are SGHAT and FQNNGV. This chain's CDR3 is CATKPTSGSDGTQYF. Written as DNA, the CDR3 is TGTGCCACAAAACCGACTAGCGGGAGTGATGGGACCCAGTACTTC.

The table lists this clone with a count of one. The chain links TRBV5-6 to TRBJ1-2; maybe TRBD1 (6 bases). Germline V gene data show CDR1 as SGHDT and CDR2 as YYEEEE. This CDR3 is 14 amino acids long. V dropped 5 bases and J dropped 4 bases, with 15 bases sitting between them. The CDR3 is CASSLRGGGYGYTF. The CDR3 coding sequence is TGTGCCAGCAGTTTGAGGGGAGGGGGCTATGGCTACACCTTC.

This chain uses TRBV21-1 with TRBJ2-5; the table calls TRBD1, which could not be checked here. TRBV21-1 is noted as a pseudogene. The CDR3 consists of 14 residues. CDR3 sequence reads: CASSMDKEQETQYF. The CDR3 DNA follows: TGTGCCAGCAGCATGGACAAAGAACAAGAGACCCAGTACTTC.

The J gene is TRBJ2-2, the V gene TRBV2; D perhaps matches TRBD1 (5 bases). Trimming cost V 5 bases and J 1 base, with 11 bases left between them. This CDR3 is 15 amino acids long. The germline V gene encodes CDR1 SNHLY and CDR2 FYNNEI. The CDR3 reads CASSRQGGNTGELFF. The CDR3 nucleotides are TGTGCCAGCAGTCGGCAGGGTGGGAACACCGGGGAGCTGTTTTTT.

The rearrangement links TRBV4-3 to TRBJ2-2, with D possibly matching TRBD1 (7 bases). The V end lost 2 bases, the J end lost 6 bases, and 13 bases lay between the germline ends. In germline, CDR1 is LGHNA, CDR2 YSLEER. CDR3 length: 15 amino acids. The CDR3 is CASSQLQGGPGELFF. CDR3 in DNA: TGCGCCAGCAGCCAACTCCAGGGGGGTCCCGGGGAGCTGTTTTTT.

In this sample, this clone turned up once. This chain connects TRBV28 to TRBJ1-5; D is perhaps TRBD1 (5 bases). The CDR3 extends over 18 amino acids. From germline, CDR1 is MDHEN and CDR2 SYDVKM. Trimming shortened V by 3 bases and J by 2 bases, and 20 bases separated the two germline ends. The CDR3 DNA sequence: TGTGCCAGCAGTTTCCACAGGCTCGTTAACTGGGGCAATCAGCCCCAGCATTTT. Protein sequence: CASSFHRLVNWGNQPQHF.

The chain links TRBV6-5 to TRBJ1-2; weak D call: TRBD1 (6 bases). Germline lookup yields CDR1 MNHEY and CDR2 SVGAGI. The CDR3 totals 11 residues. The germline V and J ends were trimmed by 6 bases and 8 bases, with 10 bases remaining between them. In nucleotides, the CDR3 is TGTGCCAGCAGCAAGGGGGGGGGCTACACCTTC. Amino acids: CASSKGGGYTF.

V gene TRBV30 combines with J gene TRBJ1-1; 9 bases map to TRBD1. CDR3 length equals 14 residues. Germline lookup yields CDR1 GTSNPN and CDR2 SVGIG (reference sequence). V lost 4 bases to trimming and J lost 7 bases; unmatched junction nucleotides: 10. DNA of the CDR3: TGTGCCTGGAATATGGGACAGGGAGGAGGTGAAGCTTTCTTT. Amino acid sequence: CAWNMGQGGGEAFF.

This chain connects TRBV29-1 to TRBJ1-1, with D tentatively TRBD1 (6 bases). The V end was cut by 4 bases, the J end by 4 bases, with 13 bases between. Germline V gene lookup returns CDR1 SQVTM and CDR2 ANQGSEA. The length of the CDR3 is 13 residues. As DNA, the CDR3 is TGCAGCGTTGTTCGGGGGCGCGGCACTGAAGCTTTCTTT. Amino acid sequence: CSVVRGRGTEAFF.

The V and J genes are TRBV19 and TRBJ2-3; D possibly uses TRBD1 or TRBD2 (7 bases each). V was cut by 7 bases and J by 4 bases, with 18 bases left in between. The length of the CDR3 is 15 residues. In germline, CDR1 is LNHDA, CDR2 SQIVND (reference sequence). The CDR3 DNA follows: TGTGCCAGTAAAGGGGGCGCGGGAGCCCCAGATACGCAGTATTTT. Protein product: CASKGGAGAPDTQYF.

This clone was counted once. This CDR3 is missing its conserved last phenylalanine or tryptophan, likely due to a read error. This chain links TRBV28 with TRBJ1-5; D gene uncertain. This CDR3 contains 12 residues. Trimming pared 5 bases from V and 6 bases from J, leaving 8 bases between. Germline CDR1 is MDHEN and CDR2 is SYDVKM. In nucleotides, the CDR3 is TGTGCCAGCAGTCCCGCAAGTCAGCCCCAGCATCTT. It codes for CASSPASQPQHL.

CDR3 coding DNA: TGTGCCAGCAGTTTAAGGGAATCGAACACTGAAGCTTTCTTT. Encoded protein: CASSLRESNTEAFF. This sequence joins TRBV6-5 and TRBJ1-1, with D unresolved. The germline V gene has CDR1 MNHEY and CDR2 SVGAGI. This CDR3 contains 14 residues. The ends were cut back, 4 bases at V and 1 base at J, with 10 bases in the middle.

This sequence joins TRBV15 and TRBJ1-4, with D unresolved. The CDR3 is 13 amino acids. CDR1 and CDR2 (germline): LNHNV, YYDKDF (reference sequence). The V gene lost 4 bases and the J gene lost 11 bases, with 14 bases spanning the gap. The CDR3 coding sequence is TGTGCCACCAGCACCGGGAACCGGGAGAAACTGTTTTTT. This sequence encodes CATSTGNREKLFF.

This clone has a handful of counts. The chain carries TRBV4-2 and TRBJ2-1; D tentatively reads TRBD1 or TRBD2 (5 bases each). The CDR3 is made up of 16 amino acids. Germline lookup yields CDR1 LGHNA and CDR2 YNFKEQ. V was trimmed by 1 base and J by 0 bases, leaving 10 bases between them. This chain's CDR3 is CASSQVTAASYNEQFF. The CDR3 DNA is TGTGCCAGCAGCCAAGTGACAGCGGCCTCCTACAATGAGCAGTTCTTC.

This clone was seen a few times. This chain links TRBV15 with TRBJ2-7; D perhaps matches TRBD1 (5 bases). The germline V gene encodes CDR1 LNHNV and CDR2 YYDKDF (reference sequence). The CDR3 runs 15 residues. The germline V and J ends were trimmed by 0 bases and 5 bases, with 14 bases remaining between them. The CDR3 nucleotides are TGTGCCACCAGCAGAGATCGCCTGGAAGGGGACGAGCAGTACTTC. Translating gives CATSRDRLEGDEQYF.

The chain recombines TRBV28 with TRBJ1-4; perhaps TRBD1 as D (5 bases). Germline V gives CDR1 MDHEN, CDR2 SYDVKM. The CDR3 is 14 residues long. Trimming left V 2 bases short and J 7 bases short, with 11 bases between. Here the CDR3 reads CASSLGGIGEKLFF. The CDR3 DNA is TGTGCCAGCAGTTTAGGGGGGATAGGTGAAAAACTGTTTTTT.

This clone was observed a single time. CDR3 sequence reads: CASSSYQEGTQYF. The CDR3 nucleotides read TGTGCCAGCAGCTCCTACCAGGAGGGGACCCAGTACTTC. J is TRBJ2-5 and V is TRBV5-5, with a weak D call TRBD2 (6 bases). The germline CDR1 and CDR2 sequences are SGHKS and YYEKEE (reference sequence). Trimming took 3 bases from V and 7 from J, leaving 13 bases between them. The CDR3 is 13 residues long.

In its sample, this clone was seen a few times. The chain is built from TRBV25-1 and TRBJ2-1, with 9 nucleotides matching TRBD2. CDR1 and CDR2 from the germline V gene are MGHDK and SYGVNS. This CDR3 contains 14 residues. V was pared by 7 bases and J by 7 bases, with 8 bases of the junction left unmatched. CDR3 protein: CASIQSGGSNEQFF. The CDR3 DNA sequence: TGTGCCAGCATCCAAAGCGGGGGGTCTAATGAGCAGTTCTTC.

The chain links TRBV7-8 to TRBJ1-2; TRBD1 aligns across 8 bases. The V segment lost 2 bases and the J segment 3 bases; nucleotides outside the gene matches: 17. There are 19 residues in the CDR3. The germline V gene has CDR1 SGHVS and CDR2 FQNEAQ. CDR3 in DNA: TGTGCCAGCAGCTTATACCCCGCTAATGGACAGGGAAAACACTATGGCTACACCTTC. Translated: CASSLYPANGQGKHYGYTF. Full variable domain (missing parts from reference TRBV7-8 and TRBJ1-2): GAGVSQSPRYKVAKRGQDVALRCDPISGHVSLFWYQQALGQGPEFLTYFQNEAQLDKSGLPSDRFFAERPEGSVSTLKIQRTQQEDSAVYLCASSLYPANGQGKHYGYTFGSGTRLTVV.

The chain recombines TRBV5-1 with TRBJ1-4; no clear D. Germline CDR1 reads SGHRS; CDR2 reads YFSETQ. Trimming removed 0 bases at V and 0 bases at J, with 6 bases between. This CDR3 has 15 amino acids. DNA for the CDR3: TGCGCCAGCAGCTTGGTGCGGGCAACTAATGAAAAACTGTTTTTT. Translated, it gives CASSLVRATNEKLFF.

The gene calls are TRBV7-2 and TRBJ2-1; TRBD1 aligns across 10 bases. The CDR3 is made up of 17 amino acids. J was trimmed by 7 bases and V by 4 bases; bases with no gene match: 13. Per germline, CDR1 SGHTA and CDR2 FQGNSA. In nucleotides, the CDR3 is TGTGCCAGCAGCTCCCGTCGGGGGACAGGGGCACCGAATGAGCAGTTCTTC. Residues: CASSSRRGTGAPNEQFF.

The chain employs TRBV6-6 and TRBJ2-1, with D hard to call. The CDR3 consists of 11 residues. Germline V gene sequence: CDR1 MNHNY, CDR2 SVGAGI (reference sequence). Trimming left V 6 bases short and J 5 bases short, with 5 bases between. CDR3 DNA sequence: TGTGCCAGCAGCACCGACAATGAGCAGTTCTTC. Translating it yields CASSTDNEQFF.